This TCR beta chain came from a study of cytomegalovirus exposure and HLA in healthy donors (dated by TCRdb to 2016 to 2017). General notes on the study: In an earlier analysis of 587 of the donors, approximately 260 Gb of sequence data and about 110 million unique TCR beta sequences from roughly 200 million T cells were reported. Roughly 320 gigabases of sequencing data and approximately 91 million unique TCR sequences made up an early release that covered 640 HLA-typed donors. Among the 398 genotyped donors, approximately 82% belonged to the genetic ancestry cluster associated with self-reported Caucasian donors. The aim of the study was to test whether cataloging public T cell receptors could identify signatures of past pathogen exposure. The T cell repertoires of under 750 subjects were profiled by immunosequencing and related to cytomegalovirus serostatus. Besides the first cohort of 666 subjects, a separate validation cohort made up of 90 to 150 different subjects was used. The study combined high-throughput TCR immunosequencing, statistical association of individual TCRs with disease status, and machine learning to predict cytomegalovirus infection status. A later analysis re-analyzed previously published TCR beta repertoires from approximately 670 donors and added high-resolution HLA genotyping to study TCR occurrence patterns. Rather than drawing on any new phenotypic data, the later analysis identified candidate immune exposures from TCR beta sequences and the way those sequences occurred across donors. An earlier analysis of approximately 630 of the donors applied high-throughput TCR beta sequencing to assess whether each TCR beta V gene segment acted as functional or pseudogenic. Alongside the repertoire data, information on donor age, sex, ethnicity and CMV serostatus was compiled. A later genetic analysis used genome-wide SNP genotypes for about 65% of the 666 donors, treating that subset as a discovery cohort. All discovery cohort repertoires had been generated using a single sequencing platform. HLA typing covered class I and class II loci at four-digit resolution. The number of donors typed differed by locus, with roughly 620-640 for A, B, C, DRB1 and DQB1, 522 for DQA1, over 600 for DPA1, and around 450 for DPB1. Because of strong linkage in the cohort, a few DR-DQ haplotypes were treated as single units for association and clustering. Across 398 genotyped donors of the cohort, an average of approximately 240,000 unique TCR beta nucleotide sequences per donor were sequenced, and roughly 18% of those sequences were non-productive.

On this clone itself: No cognate antigen has been identified for it. No quality values exist for individual bases; no much larger clone is one base distant.

Study-level results and caveats: Broadly in line with IMGT annotations, most TCR beta V segments showed up in productive rearrangements about 90% or about 30% of the time in an earlier analysis of several hundred of the donors. Linkage disequilibrium might explain the correlated functional status among segregating V segments, but an unknown experimental factor could not be ruled out. In vitro tests confirmed that a few of the cytomegalovirus-associated TCR beta chains recognize cytomegalovirus antigens. In a later analysis, the rate of TCR association differed among HLA loci, with DRB1 alleles having the most associated TCRs and HLA-C alleles having the fewest. According to a later genetic analysis, donors in an Asian-associated ancestry cluster had fewer N-insertions in productive TCRs than the roughly 660-donor mean. A later genetic analysis associated a missense DCLRE1C variant with V-gene and J-gene trimming of TCR beta chains, and an independent cohort replicated the association. According to a later analysis, parvovirus B19, influenza, CMV and Epstein-Barr virus appeared linked to several top co-occurrence clusters. The presence/absence analyses assumed that sequencing depth was roughly uniform across donors, and that assumption may not be true. Across donors, most TCR sequences were observed very rarely, whereas some public TCRs were present in many individuals. Cytomegalovirus status was reported to be diagnosed by the classifier with high specificity and sensitivity in both the original and validation cohorts. The authors suggested that the approach could potentially be generalized to other disease states and immunological phenotypes. Most CMV-associated TCR beta chains appeared to be HLA-restricted in a later analysis, and the HLA associations seemed to be driven largely by CMV exposure. Some IMGT-functional V segments, including TRBV6-2 and TRBV6-3, could not be distinguished by the 87-base-pair reads and were therefore excluded. Because counts were too low, more than 15 rarely observed V segments, including chromosome 9 orphons, were excluded from the earlier analysis of several hundred of the donors. Because some donors lacked HLA typing at each locus, the association tests relied only on the typed subset. A later analysis associated about 17,000 TCR beta sequences with specific HLA alleles at a false discovery rate of 0.05. A further reported finding was that TCR beta sequences accurately predicted the HLA-A and HLA-B alleles for most subjects in the first cohort. A total of some 180 TCR beta chains were listed by the study as associated with cytomegalovirus. A cluster of highly shared sequence variants was judged likely to represent a technical artifact of the sequencing pipeline. Only TCR beta chains were sequenced in this cohort, and the absence of alpha or paired-chain data limited detectable features. When HLA alleles, especially DR and DQ, strongly co-occurred, attributing TCR associations to individual alleles was difficult. In a later analysis, HLA-associated TCR beta chains showed more clonal expansion and lower generation probabilities than non-associated chains that were equally common. Immune exposure information for the cohort was limited to CMV serostatus.

In total, approximately 690 healthy bone marrow donors made up the cohort. At the time of sampling, all cohort members were nominally healthy, though unrecorded immune exposures were likely present. The donor was CMV seronegative and belonged to the group of several hundred seronegative cohort members. Every donor gave a peripheral blood sample, and the peripheral blood mononuclear cells from that sample were used for TCR beta sequencing. The Qiagen DNeasy Blood Extraction Kit was used to extract genomic DNA from the blood cell samples. The CDR3 runs 12 residues from the cysteine to the phenylalanine. Of the read, only the CDR3 DNA is kept; its 36 bases are in frame from base 1. Taken from the germline V gene, the CDR1 and CDR2 loops are SGHNT and YENEEA. At the junction V is shortened by 2 bases and J by 12 bases; bases outside the gene matches: 4. The protocol used for the library was the immunoSEQ multiplex PCR assay. A mixture of 60 forward primers for TCR Vbeta segments and 13 reverse primers for TCR Jbeta segments was used in the multiplex PCR. A multiplex PCR assay on genomic DNA amplified the CDR3 region of rearranged TCR beta genes. Amplified TCR beta libraries were sequenced as 87-base-pair reads on the Illumina HiSeq System. The original methods were these. A later analysis tallied some 79 million unique TCR beta chains across the approximately 670 repertoires, and approximately 12 million of those chains were shared by two or more donors. A nearest-neighbor algorithm error-corrected the raw reads and collapsed the reads into unique sequences, merging closely related sequences to remove PCR and sequencing errors. To assign V, D and J gene segments, CDR3 sequences were aligned to IMGT reference sequences. For a sequence to be retained, a match of at least six nucleotides was required to both a V gene segment and a J gene segment. Rearrangements were classified as productive when the CDR3 lacked stop codons and remained in frame with V and J, and all other rearrangements were classified as non-productive. Following IMGT convention, CDR3 was defined as the stretch from the second conserved V-encoded cysteine up to the conserved J-encoded phenylalanine. The earlier analysis of fewer than 750 of the donors excluded sequences that lacked an unambiguous match to a single V gene segment. An earlier analysis of 550 to 650 of the donors classified V segments as functional when productive rearrangements were above 56.7% and as segregating when the standard deviation between donors was above 5%. A statistical classification framework was built for diagnosing cytomegalovirus status from the catalog of TCR beta chain sequences. In a later analysis, TCR nucleotide sequences were compared against IMGT/GENE-DB human TR gene sequences so that V and J genes could be assigned. The TCRdist pipeline was used in a later analysis to assign CDR3 sequences and most-parsimonious VDJ recombination scenarios. In a later analysis, each TCR beta chain was defined by its CDR3 amino acid sequence together with its V-gene family, and reads lacking a unique V-gene family were excluded. In a later analysis, 450 to 600 highly shared, low-generation-probability nucleotide sequences were removed to address suspected cross-contamination and a sequencing artifact. A later analysis calculated a clonal expansion index for each public chain from normalized within-repertoire ranks of inferred template counts. In a later analysis, generation probabilities were computed using a VDJ recombination model fitted to out-of-frame rearrangements, and the results were checked against IGoR. In a later analysis, hypergeometric tests were used to score TCR-TCR, TCR-HLA and TCR-CMV co-occurrence, with a repertoire-size bias correction applied to TCR pairs. A later analysis estimated false discovery rates by permuting HLA or CMV assignments 20 times. In a later analysis, co-occurring TCRs were grouped using DBSCAN, and TCRdist sequence similarity was added for clustering within HLA-allele-positive subsets. Co-occurrence clustering excluded repertoires with fewer than 30,000 or more than 120,000 public chains, plus five with anomalous nucleotide sharing. Sourced from immuneACCESS, this table was stored by TCRdb with only in-frame sequences that have V and J called. A share of the clones is absent; for the studies checked, an unresolved V gene accounts for under half, and the remainder has no known explanation. The DNA was the basis for D and trimming; V, J and clone size are from that table. Across this sample there are about 190,000 clones, with around 90% seen only once. The top ten clonotypes cover about 1.7% of the sample.

The rearrangement combines TRBV11-3 with TRBJ2-1; the junction holds 7 bases that match TRBD1. The receptor was derived from a woman younger than 35 in good health and CMV-seronegative. Sequencing was performed on PBMCs. The CDR3 protein sequence reads: CASSLTGVVQFF. The nucleotide sequence reads TGTGCCAGCAGCTTAACAGGGGTGGTGCAGTTCTTC.